Here is one T cell receptor beta chain with its context. What it recognizes is unknown. This sample stems from a study of T cell responses to AZD1222 COVID-19 vaccine. General study points: Samples come after the peak T cell response, not at day 14. Possibly, clonal diversity was underestimated; donors were largely white British and included more females.

Analysis merged second doses at about 4 or about 12 weeks. J gave up 4 bases and V 1 base, and 5 bases lay outside the gene matches. This CDR3 region has 15 residues. Germline CDR1 reads SGHTA; CDR2 reads FQGNSA. Some clones are missing from TCRdb's copy, which holds only in-frame ones; the method was immunoSEQ multiplex PCR. The sample lists tens of thousands of clones, roughly 80% occurring once. The J gene is TRBJ2-3, the V gene TRBV7-2; TRBD2 matches at 7 bases. Sample: peripheral blood, taken 28 days after the second AZD1222 dose. This clonotype originated in an adult who received the AZD1222 COVID-19 vaccine. Here the CDR3 DNA reads TGTGCCAGCAGCTTAGGAGGGAGGGGCGCAGATACGCAGTATTTT. Translating gives CASSLGGRGADTQYF.